Below, 30 T cell receptor beta chains from the same sample are listed, as sequenced in a study of blood T cell repertoires in COVID-19. Some clones are missing from TCRdb's copy, which holds only in-frame ones; the method was immunoSEQ multiplex PCR. The top ten clones hold about 8.5% of a sample with 95,000 to 120,000 clones, roughly 84% of them seen once. Sequencing input: peripheral blood. The receptors come from a woman between 35 and 50 years old with acute or convalescent COVID-19.

The rearrangement uses TRBV28 and TRBJ2-7, with TRBD1 matching 10 bases. Trimming took 9 bases from V and 3 from J; bases not matched to a gene: 8. Germline loops: CDR1 MDHEN, CDR2 SYDVKM. The CDR3 runs to 14 residues. The CDR3 region is CASTTGGRGYEQYF. In DNA form, the CDR3 reads TGTGCCAGTACGACAGGGGGCCGGGGCTACGAGCAGTACTTC.

J is TRBJ1-3 and V is TRBV30; tentatively, D is TRBD1 (6 bases). Germline V gives CDR1 GTSNPN, CDR2 SVGIG (reference sequence). The CDR3 is 15 amino acids. Trimming took off 1 base at V and 4 bases at J, with 14 bases between the two ends. CDR3 DNA: TGTGCCTGGAGTGGAACAGGGTGGACAGGAAACACCATATATTTT. This translates into CAWSGTGWTGNTIYF.

This chain joins TRBV7-2 and TRBJ2-1; D gene unclear. Trimming stripped 8 bases from V and 2 bases from J, with 13 bases between. The CDR3 runs to 14 residues. Germline V gene data show CDR1 as SGHTA and CDR2 as FQGNSA. DNA of the CDR3: TGTGCCAGCGCCAGGCCTTACACCTACAATGAGCAGTTCTTC. It encodes CASARPYTYNEQFF.

V gene TRBV5-1 combines with J gene TRBJ2-7; a weak D match, TRBD1 (5 bases). Trimming pared 4 bases from V and 3 bases from J, leaving 14 bases between. The germline V gene has CDR1 SGHRS and CDR2 YFSETQ. CDR3 length equals 14 residues. CDR3 sequence: CASSHLPRDYEQYF. CDR3 in DNA: TGCGCCAGCAGCCACCTCCCCAGGGACTACGAGCAGTACTTC. Filled out from reference TRBV5-1 and TRBJ2-7, the complete variable domain reads KAGVTQTPRYLIKTRGQQVTLSCSPISGHRSVSWYQQTPGQGLQFLFEYFSETQRNKGNFPGRFSGRQFSNSRSEMNVSTLELGDSALYLCASSHLPRDYEQYFGPGTRLTVT.

This chain links TRBV6-5 with TRBJ1-3; D gene unclear. Trimming removed 4 bases at V and 2 bases at J, with 6 bases between. The CDR3 has 13 amino acids. Germline CDR1 reads MNHEY; CDR2 reads SVGAGI. The CDR3 region is CASSSRTGNTIYF. As DNA, the CDR3 is TGTGCCAGCAGTTCCAGAACTGGAAACACCATATATTTT.

This chain links TRBV5-1 with TRBJ2-1, with 12 bases matching TRBD2. V trimming: 1 base; J trimming: 1 base; junction bases outside the gene matches: 3. CDR1 is SGHRS, CDR2 YFSETQ, per germline. There are 17 residues in the CDR3. CDR3 loop: CASSLLAGGLSYNEQFF. CDR3 in DNA: TGCGCCAGCAGCTTGCTAGCGGGGGGGCTGTCCTACAATGAGCAGTTCTTC.

The rearrangement links TRBV7-2 to TRBJ1-6; no reliable D call. Trimming pared 6 bases from V and 10 bases from J, leaving 16 bases between. The germline V gene encodes CDR1 SGHTA and CDR2 FQGNSA. This CDR3 spans 14 amino acids. CDR3 nucleotides: TGTGCCAGCAGTCAGATCGCGGCGGTCTCACCCCTCCACTTT. Translation: CASSQIAAVSPLHF.

V is TRBV10-2 and J is TRBJ2-5, with D possibly being TRBD2 (6 bases). Germline assignment: CDR1 WSHSY and CDR2 SAAADI. The CDR3 has 15 amino acids. The V end was cut by 8 bases, the J end by 0 bases, with 16 bases between. The CDR3 sequence is CASLQIGTYQETQYF. CDR3 bases: TGCGCCAGCCTCCAGATCGGGACTTACCAAGAGACCCAGTACTTC.

This sequence joins TRBV3-1 (or the pseudogene TRBV3-2) and TRBJ1-2, with 9 bases identical to TRBD1. The CDR3 runs 17 residues. Per germline, CDR1 LGHDT and CDR2 YNNKEL (reference sequence). V trimming: 4 bases; J trimming: 0 bases; junction bases outside the gene matches: 9. The CDR3 nucleotides are TGTGCCAGCAGCCTGAAGCTACAGGGGGCGTCTAACTATGGCTACACCTTC. This sequence encodes CASSLKLQGASNYGYTF.

The genes are TRBV29-1 and TRBJ1-5, with 7 bases aligning to TRBD1. Germline CDR1 SQVTM, CDR2 ANQGSEA. The junction had 6 bases not matched to a gene; V was cut back by 6 bases and J by 1 base. The CDR3 is made up of 14 amino acids. CDR3 region: CSVVTGESNQPQHF. The CDR3, as DNA: TGCAGCGTGGTTACAGGGGAGAGCAATCAGCCCCAGCATTTT. Full variable domain (rest looked up from reference TRBV29-1 and TRBJ1-5): SAVISQKPSRDICQRGTSLTIQCQVDSQVTMMFWYRQQPGQSLTLIATANQGSEATYESGFVIDKFPISRPNLTFSTLTVSNMSPEDSSIYLCSVVTGESNQPQHFGDGTRLSIL.

The V call is TRBV6-1, the J call TRBJ2-1; TRBD2 is a possible D gene (5 bases). CDR3 length: 11 amino acids. Trimming took off 2 bases at V and 10 bases at J, with 6 bases between the two ends. Germline V gives CDR1 MNHNS, CDR2 SASEGT. CDR3 sequence reads: CASSEWEEQFF. As DNA, the CDR3 is TGTGCCAGCAGTGAATGGGAGGAGCAGTTCTTC.

The gene calls are TRBV2 and TRBJ1-1; no clear D gene. V was trimmed by 9 bases and J by 0 bases, leaving 8 bases between them. The CDR3 length is 12 residues. The germline gives CDR1 SNHLY, CDR2 FYNNEI. This chain's CDR3 is CASSLLNTEAFF. CDR3 in DNA: TGTGCCAGTTCCCTGTTGAACACTGAAGCTTTCTTT.

Only one count was recorded for this clone. The rearrangement joins TRBV19 to TRBJ1-5, with TRBD1 matching over 8 bases. V shed 8 bases, J shed 5 bases, and the junction held 5 bases outside the gene matches. Germline assignment: CDR1 LNHDA and CDR2 SQIVND (reference sequence). The CDR3 runs 13 residues. The CDR3 loop reads CASWTGRDQPQHF. The CDR3 DNA sequence: TGTGCCAGTTGGACAGGGAGAGATCAGCCCCAGCATTTT.

CDR3 residues: CASRLGGTEAFF. As DNA, the CDR3 is TGTGCCAGCAGGCTCGGGGGCACTGAAGCTTTCTTT. The chain employs TRBV6-5 and TRBJ1-1; tentative D call: TRBD1 (5 bases). The ends were cut back, 6 bases at V and 4 bases at J, with 9 bases in the middle. The germline V gene has CDR1 MNHEY and CDR2 SVGAGI. The CDR3 runs to 12 residues.

The chain recombines TRBV6-1 with TRBJ2-6; 8 nucleotides agree with TRBD1. CDR1 is MNHNS and CDR2 is SASEGT in the germline V gene. Germline trimming cut 4 bases from V and 1 base from J; bases unmatched to any gene: 6. The CDR3 covers 17 residues. This CDR3 reads CASSVGQGGSGANVLTF. CDR3 nucleotide sequence: TGTGCCAGCAGTGTAGGACAGGGTGGGTCTGGGGCCAACGTCCTGACTTTC.

The rearrangement links TRBV28 to TRBJ1-2, with 12 nucleotides matching TRBD1. Unmatched junction bases numbered 11, after V lost 7 bases and J lost 8 bases. CDR1 MDHEN and CDR2 SYDVKM come from the germline V gene. The CDR3 runs 15 residues. The CDR3 is CASIPLGTGGKGYTF. CDR3 coding DNA: TGTGCCAGCATTCCCTTGGGGACAGGGGGCAAAGGCTACACCTTC.

This rearrangement joins TRBV7-9 to TRBJ2-1; TRBD2 aligns across 15 bases. This CDR3 region has 18 residues. J lost 8 bases, V lost 4 bases, and 12 bases had no gene match. CDR1 is SEHNR, CDR2 FQNEAQ, per germline (reference sequence). Here the CDR3 DNA reads TGTGCCAGCAGCTCTTGGACCGGGACTAGCGGGGGGAGGTATGAGCAGTTCTTC. Protein product: CASSSWTGTSGGRYEQFF.

This rearrangement joins TRBV27 to TRBJ2-6, with 12 bases identical to TRBD1. CDR1 MNHEY and CDR2 SMNVEV come from the germline V gene (reference sequence). The CDR3 covers 15 residues. Trimming cost V 6 bases and J 4 bases; bases outside gene matches: 1. The CDR3 protein is CASRGQGAGANVLTF. CDR3 coding DNA: TGTGCCAGCAGGGGACAGGGGGCAGGGGCCAACGTCCTGACTTTC.

The CDR3 DNA sequence: TGTGCCACCAGGGTCCAGGGGGCTTACGAGCAGTACTTC. It yields the protein CATRVQGAYEQYF. The chain couples TRBV6-5 to TRBJ2-7; 8 bases map to TRBD1. Germline CDR1 reads MNHEY; CDR2 reads SVGAGI. The ends lost 10 bases at V and 4 bases at J; junction bases unmatched: 9. The CDR3 totals 13 residues.

The CDR3 DNA reads TGTGCCAGCAGCCCCAACAGGGGTGGGAACACTGAAGCTTTCTTT. Translating gives CASSPNRGGNTEAFF. The chain links TRBV2 to TRBJ1-1; the match to TRBD1 covers 7 bases. There are 15 residues in the CDR3. Per germline, CDR1 SNHLY and CDR2 FYNNEI. V shed 6 bases, J shed 1 base, and the junction held 8 bases outside the gene matches.

The chain recombines TRBV11-3 with TRBJ2-1; 13 nucleotides match TRBD2. Trimming at V came to 5 bases and at J to 9 bases, leaving 10 bases not matched to a gene. Germline loops: CDR1 SGHNT, CDR2 YENEEA. This CDR3 is 16 amino acids long. The CDR3 spells CASSPSLAGGPIEQFF. Here the CDR3 DNA reads TGTGCCAGCAGCCCCTCACTAGCGGGGGGGCCCATTGAGCAGTTCTTC.

The chain combines TRBV11-3 with TRBJ2-2; tentatively, D is TRBD1 (6 bases). Per germline, CDR1 SGHNT and CDR2 YENEEA. The CDR3 is made up of 16 amino acids. Trimming shortened V by 5 bases and J by 1 base, and 14 bases separated the two germline ends. The CDR3: CASSLSKGQNTGELFF. In DNA form, the CDR3 reads TGTGCCAGCAGCCTTAGCAAGGGACAGAACACCGGGGAGCTGTTTTTT.

CDR3 protein: CSARDNNEQYF. The CDR3 nucleotides are TGCAGTGCTAGAGATAACAACGAGCAGTACTTC. The chain combines TRBV20-1 with TRBJ2-7; no reliable D call. Trimming removed 0 bases from V and 5 bases from J, with 5 bases in between. Germline values: CDR1 DFQATT, CDR2 SNEGSKA (reference sequence). There are 11 residues in the CDR3.

V and J are TRBV18 and TRBJ1-1; no definite D call. The V gene's germline CDR1 is KGHSH and CDR2 LQKENI. V was trimmed by 3 bases and J by 0 bases, leaving 5 bases between them. The CDR3 loop spans 13 amino acids. This CDR3 is CASSPQMNTEAFF. The CDR3 region has the DNA TGTGCCAGCTCACCCCAGATGAACACTGAAGCTTTCTTT. The full variable domain, completed using reference TRBV18 and TRBJ1-1, is NAGVMQNPRHLVRRRGQEARLRCSPMKGHSHVYWYRQLPEEGLKFMVYLQKENIIDESGMPKERFSAEFPKEGPSILRIQQVVRGDSAAYFCASSPQMNTEAFFGQGTRLTVV.

V and J are TRBV2 and TRBJ1-1; weak D call: TRBD1 (5 bases). The CDR3 has 15 residues. Germline values: CDR1 SNHLY, CDR2 FYNNEI. Between the trimmed V and J ends, which lost 4 bases and 4 bases, there was a span of 16 bases. The CDR3, as DNA: TGTGCCAGCAGTGCATTGGGGGGGTACGGCACTGAAGCTTTCTTT. This sequence encodes CASSALGGYGTEAFF.

V is TRBV18 and J is TRBJ2-1; a weak D match, TRBD2 (6 bases). Trimming stripped 3 bases from V and 3 bases from J, with 12 bases between. The CDR3 is made up of 15 amino acids. Germline-derived CDR1 and CDR2 are KGHSH and LQKENI. CDR3 residues: CASSPGTFHYNEQFF. The CDR3 DNA reads as TGTGCCAGCTCACCTGGGACTTTCCACTACAATGAGCAGTTCTTC.

This chain connects TRBV28 to TRBJ1-4; D is ambiguous. The CDR3 runs 13 residues. Trimming cost V 8 bases and J 7 bases, with 14 bases left between them. CDR1 MDHEN and CDR2 SYDVKM come from the germline V gene. CDR3 in amino acids: CASRGTGVEKLFF. The CDR3 coding sequence is TGTGCCAGCCGGGGAACTGGGGTTGAAAAACTGTTTTTT.

This clone was recorded a few times. The genes are TRBV9 and TRBJ2-1, with a tentative D call TRBD2 (6 bases). V lost 2 bases to trimming and J lost 6 bases, with 21 bases between them. CDR1 is SGDLS and CDR2 is YYNGEE in the germline V gene. This CDR3 is built from 17 residues. For the CDR3, the DNA is TGTGCCAGCAGCGTCTCAGGGAGGCTAGCGTCCGTCAATGAGCAGTTCTTC. The encoded protein is CASSVSGRLASVNEQFF.

The chain recombines TRBV5-6 with TRBJ1-1; D ambiguous. Trimming removed 6 bases from V and 0 bases from J, with 12 bases in between. Germline V gene sequence: CDR1 SGHDT, CDR2 YYEEEE. The CDR3 runs 14 residues. The CDR3 region has the DNA TGTGCCAGCACCCCTCTCCAGATGAACACTGAAGCTTTCTTT. Translating gives CASTPLQMNTEAFF. The variable domain in full, completed from reference TRBV5-6 and TRBJ1-1, reads DAGVTQSPTHLIKTRGQQVTLRCSPKSGHDTVSWYQQALGQGPQFIFQYYEEEERQRGNFPDRFSGHQFPNYSSELNVNALLLGDSALYLCASTPLQMNTEAFFGQGTRLTVV.

The chain joins TRBV7-9 to TRBJ1-1; the match to TRBD1 covers 8 bases. This CDR3 spans 12 amino acids. The J segment lost 4 bases and the V segment lost 7 bases, leaving 2 bases of the junction unmatched. Germline V gene lookup returns CDR1 SEHNR and CDR2 FQNEAQ (reference sequence). The chain's CDR3 is CASNTGGTEAFF. The DNA for the CDR3 is TGTGCCAGCAATACAGGGGGCACTGAAGCTTTCTTT.